This T cell receptor beta chain was profiled in a study of T-cell memory formation after mild COVID-19. The germline gives CDR1 LGHNA, CDR2 YNFKEQ. The CDR3 is 15 amino acids. After removal of 1 base from V and 1 base from J, the junction contained 4 bases not matched to a gene. With constant-segment primers, 5'RACE yielded cDNA libraries of TCR alpha and TCR beta that carried sample barcodes and UMIs. One entry per CDR3 protein results from TCRdb running MiXCR on the 5' RACE reads. The sample yields some 350,000 distinct CDR3 sequences, 10% to 15% seen once. The sample holds a few counts of this clonotype.

The source is a man between 18 and 35 years old who had mild COVID-19 (a few samples of this study predate the infection). Cell type and time point are not known. The specimen sequenced was PBMCs or a T cell subset sorted from them (not recorded which). The J gene is TRBJ2-7, the V gene TRBV4-2, with 7 nucleotides matching TRBD2. CDR3 DNA sequence: TGTGCCAGCAGCCAAGGGGCTAGCGGATCCTACGAGCAGTACGTC. Amino acid sequence: CASSQGASGSYEQYV.